This T cell receptor beta chain was captured in a study of shared clonotypes between healthy human individuals. Germline values: CDR1 SNHLY, CDR2 FYNNEI. Trimming pared 8 bases from V and 0 bases from J, leaving 5 bases between. CDR3 size: 13 residues. This table comes from immunoSEQ multiplex PCR, and its TCRdb copy is limited to in-frame clones, with some not included. This sample has some 2 million clones, with around 95% found just once. CD4+ cell separation produced CD45RA+ naive and CD45RA-negative memory subsets. The receptor comes from a man between 18 and 29 years old in good health. J is TRBJ1-6 and V is TRBV2; D ambiguous. Sequenced: naive CD4+ T cells sorted from blood. Subset described: CD45RA+ positively selected. Here the CDR3 reads CASWSSYNSPLHF. The CDR3 DNA reads as TGTGCCAGCTGGAGCTCCTATAATTCACCCCTCCACTTT.